This T cell receptor beta chain was sequenced during a study of cytomegalovirus exposure and HLA in healthy donors. The PCR used 60 Vbeta and 13 Jbeta primers. Profiled with immunoSEQ multiplex PCR; TCRdb holds only in-frame clones, not every one. Here the sample table reports approximately 140,000 clones. Points on this clone: As yet, its antigen is unknown. Other DNA sequences in the same sample also yield this CDR3.

Regarding the study as a whole: Per published reports, the classifier diagnosed cytomegalovirus status with high specificity and sensitivity. When analyzed later, the rates of TCR association showed variation by HLA locus, with DRB1 the most and HLA-C the fewest. For TCR beta chains, V- and J-gene trimming was later linked to a missense DCLRE1C variant.

This clonotype was obtained from a woman aged 45 to 65 in good health and CMV-seronegative. What was sequenced was PBMCs.

The CDR3 is CASSVGGGEAFF. The DNA for the CDR3 is TGTGCCAGCAGCGTAGGCGGCGGTGAAGCTTTCTTT. This chain joins TRBV9 and TRBJ1-1; D remains ambiguous. Germline loops: CDR1 SGDLS, CDR2 YYNGEE. This CDR3 has 12 amino acids. Trimming took 0 bases from V and 7 from J, leaving 7 bases between them.